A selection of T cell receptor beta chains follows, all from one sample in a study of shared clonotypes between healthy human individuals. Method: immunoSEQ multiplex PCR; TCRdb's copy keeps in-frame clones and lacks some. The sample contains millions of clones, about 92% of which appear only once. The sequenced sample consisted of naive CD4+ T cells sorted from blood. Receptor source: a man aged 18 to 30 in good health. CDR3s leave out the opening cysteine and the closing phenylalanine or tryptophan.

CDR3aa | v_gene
ASSGAFSYEQY | TRBV27
ASSLSGSGGGNEQF | TRBV11-1
ASSVGGRGGGSPFGNTIY | TRBV9
ATALVGTTTGELF | TRBV7-2
ASSSTRPGPRFYGYT | TRBV5-5
AWKGGADTGELF | TRBV30
ASSGASGILSSYEQY | TRBV2
ASSLGGQSTDTQY | TRBV5-1
ASSVVPGADGELF | TRBV2
ASSEFGYNEQF | TRBV25-1
AWSPTGRREQY | TRBV30
ASTPYQGGRSNQPQH | TRBV28
ASSKGPGTSPEQY | TRBV5-4
ASSSASGRGNIQY | TRBV6-5
ASSLLGGLAGDTQY | TRBV7-6
ASHTGNTDTQY | TRBV7-2
ASRGQGLGADTQY | TRBV7-2
ASSPPGPGREAF | TRBV5-4
ASSLAQAGVSEQY | TRBV7-2
ASSFAGGRETQY | TRBV28
ASSSRGGRAYEQY | TRBV5-8
ASSEGLLSGYGYT | TRBV6-1
ASSDAIQGKGCRGF | TRBV10-1
ASGSRTLGGELF | TRBV12-5
ASSPDNTQY | TRBV9
ASSQSGDSHGYT | TRBV16
ASSQEAGYEQY | TRBV4-3
ASSRNDRGQY | TRBV9
ASSPPPTSGRGGNEQF | TRBV18
ASTRSDTQY | TRBV6-1
ASSEGGGVLGSPLH | TRBV2
ASSLILKGTDTDTQY | TRBV7-2
ASSLASQGKNTGELF | TRBV7-2
SALRAGAYEQY | TRBV29-1
ASTNLAKNIQY | TRBV5-4
ASSLAGLGNQPQH | TRBV7-8
SVPGKVDYGYT | TRBV29-1
AWSMDRYEQY | TRBV30
ASSSGLAGVGTGELF | TRBV5-6
SVETAGEQY | TRBV29-1
ATLAGGKIFDEQF | TRBV10-3
ASSSPRAGGSYNEQF | TRBV19
ASSGTPYSNQPQH | TRBV6-5
AAGTGNEQF | TRBV10-3
ASSRRGLGYGYT | TRBV6-1
ATSRLGPNSPLH | TRBV15
ASSSLGQGEDTQY | TRBV27
ASSVSAGVGNEQF | TRBV6-4
ASSQKEGGEQF | TRBV18
ASSPLAGDSPLH | TRBV18
ASSPPGRGNNEKLF | TRBV7-9
ASSPQGANSPLH | TRBV9
ASSWGAGELF | TRBV5-5
ASSLDTGGYEQY | TRBV5-6
AWSVWAGGVYEQF | TRBV30
ASSPRSQQETQY | TRBV18
ASSVDELAGGPSENIQY | TRBV9
ASSQIEGRRNQPQH | TRBV6-6
ASSPGTGSGNTIY | TRBV5-4